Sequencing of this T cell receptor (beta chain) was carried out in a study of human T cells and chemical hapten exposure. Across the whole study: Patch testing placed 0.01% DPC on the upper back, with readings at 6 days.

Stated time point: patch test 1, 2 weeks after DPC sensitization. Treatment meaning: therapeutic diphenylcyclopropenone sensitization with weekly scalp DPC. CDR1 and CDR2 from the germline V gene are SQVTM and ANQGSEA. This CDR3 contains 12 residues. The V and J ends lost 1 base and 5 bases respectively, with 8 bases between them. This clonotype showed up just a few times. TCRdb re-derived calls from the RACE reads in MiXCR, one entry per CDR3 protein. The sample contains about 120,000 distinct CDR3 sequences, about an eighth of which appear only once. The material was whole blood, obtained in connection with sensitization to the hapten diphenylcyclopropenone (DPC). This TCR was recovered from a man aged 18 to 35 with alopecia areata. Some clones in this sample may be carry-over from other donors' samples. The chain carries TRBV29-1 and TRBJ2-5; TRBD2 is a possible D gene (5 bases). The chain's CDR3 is CSVEGGMETQYF. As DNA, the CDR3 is TGCAGCGTTGAAGGAGGGATGGAGACCCAGTACTTC.